These 22 T cell receptor beta chains were all obtained from the same sample, sequenced in a study of Graves' ophthalmopathy and Graves' hyperthyroidism. For repertoire sequencing, the TCR beta CDR3 regions were amplified from RNA transcripts. Amplification began with first-round RT-PCR using HTBI primers, then second-round multiplex PCR was performed. TCRdb called the multiplex PCR reads again in MiXCR, with one record for every CDR3 protein. The sample includes about 740,000 distinct CDR3 sequences, roughly two fifths seen only once; the top ten take 40% to 55%. The source material was peripheral blood. The receptors derive from an adult man with Graves' ophthalmopathy.

The chain links TRBV7-2 to TRBJ2-7; 7 bases match TRBD1. The CDR3 spans 15 residues. CDR1 and CDR2 from the germline V gene are SGHTA and FQGNSA. The trim removed 6 bases at V and 3 bases at J, leaving 11 bases unmatched. The DNA of the CDR3 is TGTGCCAGCAGTTACTCGAGGTGGGACAGCTACGAGCAGTACTTC. Its protein is CASSYSRWDSYEQYF.

This clonotype has ten or more counts. V gene TRBV2 combines with J gene TRBJ1-2; 9 bases align to TRBD1. Trimming took 6 bases from V and 8 from J; bases not matched to a gene: 7. The germline V gene encodes CDR1 SNHLY and CDR2 FYNNEI. This CDR3 spans 13 amino acids. CDR3 loop: CASSEQGAHGYTF. The CDR3 DNA reads TGTGCCAGCAGCGAACAGGGGGCGCACGGCTACACCTTC.

The chain carries TRBV13 and TRBJ1-3; TRBD1 matches 9 bases. CDR1 is PRHDT and CDR2 is FYEKMQ in the germline V gene (reference sequence). Trimming removed 5 bases from V and 2 bases from J; junction bases left unmatched: 13. This CDR3 comprises 18 residues. The CDR3 DNA is TGTGCCAGCAGCCCGAGGGGACAGGGAAGGTCTCCTGGAAACACCATATATTTT. As protein: CASSPRGQGRSPGNTIYF.

This clonotype has just a few counts. The CDR3 region has the DNA TGTGCCAGCAGCCGCGGGCGGACAGGGGGCATCCAAGAGACCCAGTACTTC. As protein: CASSRGRTGGIQETQYF. The chain carries TRBV11-2 and TRBJ2-5, with 11 nucleotides matching TRBD1. Germline values: CDR1 SGHAT, CDR2 FQNNGV. The ends lost 5 bases at V and 1 base at J; junction bases unmatched: 9. The CDR3 is made up of 17 amino acids.

Details on this clonotype: One end of the junction fails to match germline, which may point to a read error. The chain links TRBV10-3 to TRBJ2-7; 11 bases are shared with TRBD2. CDR1 is ENHRY, CDR2 SYGVKD, per germline. CDR3 length: 15 amino acids. CDR3: CASSPTSGATVEQYF. CDR3 DNA: TGTGCCAGCAGTCCGACTAGCGGGGCTACGGTCGAGCAGTACTTC.

The rearrangement joins TRBV9 to TRBJ1-6; D call uncertain. The V gene lost 6 bases and the J gene lost 7 bases, with 14 bases spanning the gap. CDR1 is SGDLS, CDR2 YYNGEE, per germline. The CDR3 loop spans 14 amino acids. CDR3 sequence: CASNRVSNNSPLHF. The DNA of the CDR3 is TGTGCCAGCAATCGTGTCAGCAACAATTCACCCCTCCACTTT. The full variable domain, completed using reference TRBV9 and TRBJ1-6, is DSGVTQTPKHLITATGQRVTLRCSPRSGDLSVYWYQQSLDQGLQFLIQYYNGEERAKGNILERFSAQQFPDLHSELNLSSLELGDSALYFCASNRVSNNSPLHFGNGTRLTVT.

Remarks on this clonotype: A much larger clone lies a single base off, so this may be a read error. V and J are TRBV19 and TRBJ1-2; D ambiguous. The CDR3 has 12 amino acids. V was trimmed by 5 bases and J by 8 bases, leaving 12 bases between them. Per the germline V gene, CDR1 is LNHDA and CDR2 is SQIVND (reference sequence). The DNA for the CDR3 is TGTGCCAGTAGTTCCTGGGAGGTCGGCTACACCTTC. Its translation: CASSSWEVGYTF.

The genes are TRBV29-1 and TRBJ2-7; D may be TRBD1 or TRBD2 (6 bases each). Germline-derived CDR1 and CDR2 are SQVTM and ANQGSEA. CDR3 length: 13 residues. Between the trimmed V and J ends, which lost 8 bases and 3 bases, there was a span of 17 bases. The CDR3: CSQRQGTFYEQYF. The CDR3 DNA sequence: TGCAGCCAGAGGCAGGGGACTTTCTACGAGCAGTACTTC.

This clonotype was counted between two and nine times. The rearrangement joins TRBV29-1 to TRBJ2-6, with 10 bases identical to TRBD1. The CDR3 consists of 16 residues. With V trimmed by 4 bases and J by 2 bases, 5 bases remained unmatched. Germline V gives CDR1 SQVTM, CDR2 ANQGSEA. CDR3 protein: CSVGGQGVAGANVLTF. The CDR3, as DNA: TGCAGCGTTGGCGGACAGGGGGTGGCTGGGGCCAACGTCCTGACTTTC. The whole variable domain, filled in from reference TRBV29-1 and TRBJ2-6, reads SAVISQKPSRDICQRGTSLTIQCQVDSQVTMMFWYRQQPGQSLTLIATANQGSEATYESGFVIDKFPISRPNLTFSTLTVSNMSPEDSSIYLCSVGGQGVAGANVLTFGAGSRLTVL.

This clonotype was detected only once. The chain joins TRBV10-3 to TRBJ2-7; D ambiguous. CDR3 length equals 15 residues. Per germline, CDR1 ENHRY and CDR2 SYGVKD. The V and J ends lost 10 bases and 2 bases respectively, with 21 bases between them. The CDR3 sequence: CASSPGQVGTYEQYF. The CDR3 DNA follows: TGTGCCAGCTCACCAGGCCAGGTGGGGACCTACGAGCAGTACTTC.

V usage is TRBV19 and J usage is TRBJ1-5; 7 positions match TRBD1. The trim removed 7 bases at V and 6 bases at J, leaving 12 bases unmatched. The CDR3 has 15 amino acids. Germline V lookup: CDR1 LNHDA, CDR2 SQIVND (reference sequence). CDR3 DNA sequence: TGTGCCAGTATTCCCCGAACAGGGGTCAGTCAGCCCCAGCATTTT. This gives the protein CASIPRTGVSQPQHF.

This clonotype was picked up many times. This chain uses TRBV10-2 with TRBJ2-6, with TRBD1 identical over 8 bases. Germline CDR1 reads WSHSY; CDR2 reads SAAADI. After removal of 9 bases from V and 15 bases from J, the junction contained 13 bases not matched to a gene. This CDR3 is built from 13 residues. For the CDR3, the DNA is TGCGCCAGAAGTACCGGGACAGGCCTTCACCTGACTTTC. Translating it yields CARSTGTGLHLTF.

In its sample, this clonotype was seen many times. Given a much more abundant clone one base away, this may be a read error. The chain carries TRBV5-4 and TRBJ2-5; D gene unclear. The CDR3 sequence is 11 residues long. V lost 7 bases to trimming and J lost 0 bases, with 4 bases between them. Per the germline V gene, CDR1 is SGHNT and CDR2 is YYREEE (reference sequence). The CDR3 protein is CASGDQETQYF. CDR3 nucleotides: TGTGCCAGCGGGGACCAAGAGACCCAGTACTTC.

This clonotype appeared a few times. The chain has TRBV2 and TRBJ1-2; tentatively, D is TRBD1 (5 bases). Germline V gene data show CDR1 as SNHLY and CDR2 as FYNNEI. V was cut by 4 bases and J by 4 bases, with 19 bases left in between. The CDR3 totals 16 residues. The CDR3 DNA is TGTGCCAGCAGTGTGGAGCCGGGGCCCCGAGGCTATGGCTACACCTTC. Amino acids: CASSVEPGPRGYGYTF.

The V call is TRBV19, the J call TRBJ1-5; no definite D call. CDR1 is LNHDA and CDR2 is SQIVND in the germline V gene (reference sequence). Trimming shortened V by 7 bases and J by 7 bases, and 17 bases separated the two germline ends. CDR3 size: 14 residues. The CDR3 reads CASKRAGGSQPQHF. DNA of the CDR3: TGTGCCAGTAAGAGGGCTGGCGGTTCGCAGCCCCAGCATTTT.

This clonotype was counted only a few times. The genes are TRBV10-2 and TRBJ2-2; no clear D gene. Trimming pared 3 bases from V and 1 base from J, leaving 12 bases between. This CDR3 spans 16 amino acids. Germline V gives CDR1 WSHSY, CDR2 SAAADI. The CDR3 reads CASSDETLRNTGELFF. In DNA form, the CDR3 reads TGCGCCAGCAGTGACGAGACACTTCGGAACACCGGGGAGCTGTTTTTT.

Regarding this clonotype: Compared with germline, one end of the junction differs, possibly owing to a read error. V usage is TRBV24-1 and J usage is TRBJ2-6; D is ambiguous. The germline V gene has CDR1 KGHDR and CDR2 SFDVKD. CDR3 length equals 12 residues. The DNA for the CDR3 is TGTGCCACCGGTGACTGGGCCAACGTCCTGACTTTC. Protein product: CATGDWANVLTF.

The chain combines TRBV20-1 with TRBJ1-4; D possibly corresponds to TRBD1 (6 bases). V was shortened by 2 bases and J by 5 bases, with 12 bases between the two germline ends. Germline V CDR1 and CDR2: DFQATT, SNEGSKA (reference sequence). The CDR3 is made up of 14 amino acids. This CDR3 is CSARSGTRNEKLFF. In DNA, the CDR3 is TGCAGTGCTAGATCCGGGACAAGGAATGAAAAACTGTTTTTT.

Many counts were recorded for this clonotype. J is TRBJ1-3 and V is TRBV11-2, with D perhaps matching TRBD1 (6 bases). V lost 6 bases, J lost 1 base, and 10 bases lay in between. This CDR3 contains 14 residues. Germline V gene sequence: CDR1 SGHAT, CDR2 FQNNGV. Here the CDR3 reads CASRPGTSGNTIYF. CDR3 sequence (DNA): TGTGCCAGCAGACCGGGGACATCTGGAAACACCATATATTTT.

Note on this clonotype: At one end, the junction sequence differs from germline, possibly due to a read error. The J gene is TRBJ2-7, the V gene TRBV10-3; 9 bases are shared with TRBD1. This CDR3 is built from 14 residues. Per the germline V gene, CDR1 is ENHRY and CDR2 is SYGVKD. Here the CDR3 reads CASSPRQGVHEQYF. CDR3 DNA: TGTGCCAGCAGTCCGAGACAGGGGGTCCACGAGCAGTACTTC.

Only a few counts were recorded for this clonotype. V usage is TRBV9 and J usage is TRBJ2-7; D uncertain. CDR1 and CDR2 (germline): SGDLS, YYNGEE. The CDR3 length is 16 residues. The germline V and J ends were trimmed by 5 bases and 2 bases, with 20 bases remaining between them. The CDR3 here is CASSLSGPEYTYEQYF. The CDR3 region has the DNA TGTGCCAGCAGTTTATCCGGTCCCGAATATACCTACGAGCAGTACTTC.

This clonotype was seen more than once but under ten times. The chain uses TRBV6-1 and TRBJ1-1; D possibly corresponds to TRBD1 (6 bases). The germline V gene has CDR1 MNHNS and CDR2 SASEGT. V was pared by 9 bases and J by 5 bases, with 16 bases between. The CDR3 covers 13 residues. CDR3 region: CASQTGRGTEAFF. In nucleotides, the CDR3 is TGTGCCAGTCAGACAGGACGAGGGACTGAAGCTTTCTTT.